The present entry profiles one T cell receptor beta chain with its context. Its antigen remains unknown. As to treatment: approximately 9-day PBMC culture with coronavirus spike peptide pools or control peptides (ViraFEST assay). Cultured CD4+ T-cell DNA underwent Oncomine TCR Beta short-read sequencing. Each CDR3 protein is one row after TCRdb ran MiXCR on the PCR reads. The sample contains under 20,000 distinct CDR3 sequences, roughly 70% of which appear only once. There are 15 residues in the CDR3. V lost 1 base, J lost 3 bases, and 11 bases lay in between. Per germline, CDR1 SGHTA and CDR2 FQGNSA. The sample originates from a study of vaccination and CD4 T cells after COVID-19.

This TCR was sampled from a human donor who had recovered from COVID-19. Sequenced input: CD4+ T cells from blood, cultured in vitro. The V call is TRBV7-2, the J call TRBJ2-3; a weak D match, TRBD2 (6 bases). CDR3 protein: CASSLGGVRTDTQYF. The CDR3 coding sequence is TGTGCCAGCAGCTTAGGGGGGGTCCGGACAGATACGCAGTATTTT.